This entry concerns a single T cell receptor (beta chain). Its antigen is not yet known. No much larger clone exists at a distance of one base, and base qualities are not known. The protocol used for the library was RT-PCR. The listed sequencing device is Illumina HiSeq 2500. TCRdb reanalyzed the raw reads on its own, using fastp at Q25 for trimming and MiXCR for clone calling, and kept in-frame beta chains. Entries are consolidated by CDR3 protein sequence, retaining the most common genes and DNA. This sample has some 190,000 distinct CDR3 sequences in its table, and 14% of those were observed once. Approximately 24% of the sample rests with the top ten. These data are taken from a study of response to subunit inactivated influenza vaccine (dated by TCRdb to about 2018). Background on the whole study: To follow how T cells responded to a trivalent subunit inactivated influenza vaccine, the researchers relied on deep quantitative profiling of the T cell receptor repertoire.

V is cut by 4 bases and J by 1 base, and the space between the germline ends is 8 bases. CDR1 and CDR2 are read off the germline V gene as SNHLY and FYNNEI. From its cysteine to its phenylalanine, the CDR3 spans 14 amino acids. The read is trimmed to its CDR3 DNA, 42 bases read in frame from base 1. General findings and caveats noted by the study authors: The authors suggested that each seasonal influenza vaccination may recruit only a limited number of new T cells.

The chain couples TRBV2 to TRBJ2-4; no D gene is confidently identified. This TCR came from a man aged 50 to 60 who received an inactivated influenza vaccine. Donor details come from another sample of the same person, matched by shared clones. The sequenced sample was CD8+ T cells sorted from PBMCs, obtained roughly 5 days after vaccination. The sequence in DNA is TGTGCCAGCAGTGTTGGAGTCGCCAAAAACATTCAGTACTTC. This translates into CASSVGVAKNIQYF.